The entry that follows covers one T cell receptor (beta chain) sequence. The data belong to a study of early T cells in non-severe SARS-CoV-2 infection. The CDR3 has 15 amino acids. V was trimmed by 1 base and J by 4 bases, leaving 12 bases between them. The V gene's germline CDR1 is LGHDT and CDR2 YNNKEL (reference sequence). Via MiXCR, TCRdb re-called the 5' RACE reads, giving one row per CDR3 protein. The sample consists of 69,000 or so distinct CDR3 sequences, 13% of them appearing once. This clonotype was sampled from an adult who was a healthcare worker with PCR-confirmed SARS-CoV-2 infection or an uninfected control (not recorded which). The specimen sequenced was whole blood. The chain recombines TRBV3-1 with TRBJ2-3; no firm D call. Written as DNA, the CDR3 is TGTGCCAGCAGCCAAGGAGCGAGAGCCTCAGATACGCAGTATTTT. This sequence encodes CASSQGARASDTQYF.